This T cell receptor (beta chain) was sequenced in a study of early T cells in non-severe SARS-CoV-2 infection. The germline V gene has CDR1 SQVTM and CDR2 ANQGSEA. CDR3 length: 13 amino acids. The junction had 2 bases not matched to a gene; V was cut back by 4 bases and J by 0 bases. Many counts were recorded for this clonotype. In TCRdb, the 5' RACE reads were re-called with MiXCR into one record per CDR3 protein. This sample has 97,000 or so distinct CDR3 sequences, with about 10% found just once. The genes are TRBV29-1 and TRBJ1-2; 7 nucleotides match TRBD1. The sample was whole blood, taken at baseline. This TCR was recovered from an adult who was a healthcare worker with PCR-confirmed SARS-CoV-2 infection or an uninfected control (not recorded which). The chain's CDR3 is CSVGGTANYGYTF. DNA of the CDR3: TGCAGCGTTGGAGGGACAGCTAACTATGGCTACACCTTC.